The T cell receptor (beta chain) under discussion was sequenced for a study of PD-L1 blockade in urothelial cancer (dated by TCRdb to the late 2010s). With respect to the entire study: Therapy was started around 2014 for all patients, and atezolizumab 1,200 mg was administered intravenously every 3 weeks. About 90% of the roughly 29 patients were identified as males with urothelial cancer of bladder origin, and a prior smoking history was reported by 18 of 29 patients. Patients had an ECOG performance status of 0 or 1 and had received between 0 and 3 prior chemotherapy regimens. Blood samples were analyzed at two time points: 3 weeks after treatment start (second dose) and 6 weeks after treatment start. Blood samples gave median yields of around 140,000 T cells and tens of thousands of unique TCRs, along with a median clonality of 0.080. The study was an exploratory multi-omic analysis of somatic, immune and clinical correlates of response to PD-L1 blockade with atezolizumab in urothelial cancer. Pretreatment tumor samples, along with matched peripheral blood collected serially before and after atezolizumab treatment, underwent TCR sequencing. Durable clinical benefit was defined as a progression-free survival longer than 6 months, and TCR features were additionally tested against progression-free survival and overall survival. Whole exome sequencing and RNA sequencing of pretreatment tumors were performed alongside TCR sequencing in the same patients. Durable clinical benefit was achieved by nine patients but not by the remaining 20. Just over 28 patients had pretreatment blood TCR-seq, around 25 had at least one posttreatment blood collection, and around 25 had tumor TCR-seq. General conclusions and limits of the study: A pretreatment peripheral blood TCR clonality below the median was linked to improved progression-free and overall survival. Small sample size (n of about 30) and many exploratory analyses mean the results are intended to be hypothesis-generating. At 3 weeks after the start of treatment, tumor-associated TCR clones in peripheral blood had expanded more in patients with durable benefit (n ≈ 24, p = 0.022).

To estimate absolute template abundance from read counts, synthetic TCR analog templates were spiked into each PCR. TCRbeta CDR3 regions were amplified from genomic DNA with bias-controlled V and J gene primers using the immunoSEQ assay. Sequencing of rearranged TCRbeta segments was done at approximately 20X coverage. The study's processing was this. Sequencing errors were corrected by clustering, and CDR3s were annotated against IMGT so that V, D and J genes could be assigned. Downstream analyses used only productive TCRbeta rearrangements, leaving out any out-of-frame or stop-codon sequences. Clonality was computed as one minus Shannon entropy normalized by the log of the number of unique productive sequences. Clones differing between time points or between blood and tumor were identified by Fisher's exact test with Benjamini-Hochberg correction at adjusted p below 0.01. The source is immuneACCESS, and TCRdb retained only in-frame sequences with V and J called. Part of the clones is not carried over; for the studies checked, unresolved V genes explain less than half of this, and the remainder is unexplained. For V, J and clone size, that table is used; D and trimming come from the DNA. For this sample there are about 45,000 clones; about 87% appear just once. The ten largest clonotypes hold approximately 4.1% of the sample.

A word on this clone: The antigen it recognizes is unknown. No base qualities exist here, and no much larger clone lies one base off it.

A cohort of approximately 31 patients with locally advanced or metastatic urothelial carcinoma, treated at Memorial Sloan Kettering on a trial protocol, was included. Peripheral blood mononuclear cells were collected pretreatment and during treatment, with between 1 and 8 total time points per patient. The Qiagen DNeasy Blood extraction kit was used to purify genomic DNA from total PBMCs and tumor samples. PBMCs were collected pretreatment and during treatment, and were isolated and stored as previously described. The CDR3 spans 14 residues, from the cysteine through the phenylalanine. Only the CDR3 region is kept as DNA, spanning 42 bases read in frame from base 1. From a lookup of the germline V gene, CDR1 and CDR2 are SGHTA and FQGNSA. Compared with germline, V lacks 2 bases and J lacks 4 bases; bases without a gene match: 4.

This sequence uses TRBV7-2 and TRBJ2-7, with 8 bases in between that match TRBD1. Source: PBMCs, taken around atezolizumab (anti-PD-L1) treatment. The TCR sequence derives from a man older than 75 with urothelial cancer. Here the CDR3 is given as CASSLWQGAYEQYF. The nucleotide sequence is TGTGCCAGCAGCTTATGGCAGGGGGCTTACGAGCAGTACTTC.